The present TCR beta chain was sequenced within a study of T-cell reconstitution after alpha-beta-depleted transplantation in children. Unique molecular identifiers tagged the TCRbeta library. MiXCR was run by TCRdb on the PCR reads, yielding one entry per CDR3 protein. The sample lists a few hundred thousand distinct CDR3 sequences, about a tenth occurring once. This clonotype came up many times. The source is a human donor who donated a stem cell graft to a child with acute lymphoblastic leukemia. This specimen was PBMCs from the stem cell graft donor, taken from the stem cell graft.

In DNA form, the CDR3 reads TGCAGTGCTAACCCGGGACAGGGGTATAATTCACCCCTCCACTTT. Protein product: CSANPGQGYNSPLHF. This rearrangement joins TRBV20-1 to TRBJ1-6, with TRBD1 identical over 10 bases. The CDR3 consists of 15 residues. The germline V gene has CDR1 DFQATT and CDR2 SNEGSKA (reference sequence). V trimming: 4 bases; J trimming: 4 bases; junction bases outside the gene matches: 4.